This is a list of T cell receptor beta chains from one sample in a study of response to subunit inactivated influenza vaccine. TCRdb re-called the RT-PCR reads through MiXCR, storing one row per CDR3 protein. This table holds around 490,000 distinct CDR3 sequences, under 9% found once. The source material was PBMCs from blood, sampled about 24 months after vaccination. The receptors derive from a man between 50 and 75 years old who received an inactivated influenza vaccine. The CDR3 runs from the conserved cysteine through the conserved F or W.

v_call,j_call,cdr3_aa
TRBV20-1,TRBJ2-5,CSTQIPGQGKRETQYF
TRBV20-1,TRBJ2-7,CSARDALTSGDPYEQYF
TRBV6-5,TRBJ1-3,CASSSGPSSGNTIYF
TRBV5-1,TRBJ2-5,CASSFSRGVETQYF
TRBV28,TRBJ2-7,CASRLAGYEQYF
TRBV5-4,TRBJ1-1,CASSPSRGGSGTEAFF
TRBV9,TRBJ2-5,CASSVAGAAETQYF
TRBV2,TRBJ2-7,CASSVGEWGEYF
TRBV24-1,TRBJ2-1,CATSGGPARETPYNEQFF
TRBV5-1,TRBJ2-3,CASSLARGKDTQYF
TRBV5-6,TRBJ2-7,CASTPRWAASSEQYF
TRBV25-1,TRBJ2-7,CASSEQGALGYEQYF
TRBV4-2,TRBJ2-3,CASSQVPRTDTQYF
TRBV5-6,TRBJ2-7,CASSYGREEQYF
TRBV7-9,TRBJ1-1,CASSPNTGNTEAFF
TRBV3-1,TRBJ2-7,CASSQQGRKYF
TRBV29-1,TRBJ2-2,CSAGRGHGTGELFF
TRBV27,TRBJ2-1,CASSSGTGEYNEQFF
TRBV12-3/TRBV12-4,TRBJ1-5,CASSFRHPYSNQPQHF
TRBV5-5,TRBJ2-3,CASRGTSGGRRTDTQYF
TRBV7-2,TRBJ1-6,CASSSFNSPLHF
TRBV5-1,TRBJ2-5,CASSSSGGATGETQYF
TRBV27,TRBJ2-4,CASSSIPPSTVFGQYF
TRBV7-3,TRBJ1-1,CASSSGRNTEAFF
TRBV4-1,TRBJ2-2,CASSLSVLNTGELFF
TRBV11-1,TRBJ2-3,CASSLRPQGAGATDTQYF
TRBV12-3/TRBV12-4,TRBJ1-1,CAICLVEVWTDMNTEAFF
TRBV5-6,TRBJ2-1,CASSYERGYNEQFF
TRBV24-1,TRBJ1-2,CATSDTGTEVSNYGYTF
TRBV7-2,TRBJ2-2,CASSPWGTGELFF
TRBV11-2,TRBJ1-3,CASSLISATSSGNTIYF
TRBV10-3,TRBJ2-5,CAISESGSQSGKETQYF
TRBV11-2,TRBJ2-1,CASSLVPRGPSGSYEQFF
TRBV10-2,TRBJ1-4,CATQGSTNEKLFF
TRBV9,TRBJ2-1,CASSVNSLSGYAYNEQFF
TRBV20-1,TRBJ1-2,CSARATGEGYGYTF
TRBV20-1,TRBJ2-7,CSAYVDRTYEQYF
TRBV20-1,TRBJ1-5,CSADRANQPQHF
TRBV12-3/TRBV12-4,TRBJ2-1,CASSPTGSGYEQFF
TRBV25-1,TRBJ2-2,CASSTTGLAGELFF
TRBV12-3/TRBV12-4,TRBJ2-3,CASSLRQEGDTQYF
TRBV20-1,TRBJ1-5,CSASPATGKSQPQHF
TRBV24-1,TRBJ1-1,CATSDGTGRTEAFF
TRBV2,TRBJ2-7,CASILTPGPHEQYF
TRBV7-9,TRBJ2-5,CASRAGTAQETQYF
TRBV5-1,TRBJ2-1,CASSFGPSYEQFF
TRBV7-7,TRBJ2-2,CASSPSGGVAGELFF
TRBV4-1,TRBJ1-2,CASSPPKWDYTF
TRBV7-9,TRBJ1-2,CASSLGDVNYGYTF
TRBV6-2/TRBV6-3,TRBJ1-1,CASSYVQKTEAFF
TRBV20-1,TRBJ2-4,CSASQTLRGNIQYF